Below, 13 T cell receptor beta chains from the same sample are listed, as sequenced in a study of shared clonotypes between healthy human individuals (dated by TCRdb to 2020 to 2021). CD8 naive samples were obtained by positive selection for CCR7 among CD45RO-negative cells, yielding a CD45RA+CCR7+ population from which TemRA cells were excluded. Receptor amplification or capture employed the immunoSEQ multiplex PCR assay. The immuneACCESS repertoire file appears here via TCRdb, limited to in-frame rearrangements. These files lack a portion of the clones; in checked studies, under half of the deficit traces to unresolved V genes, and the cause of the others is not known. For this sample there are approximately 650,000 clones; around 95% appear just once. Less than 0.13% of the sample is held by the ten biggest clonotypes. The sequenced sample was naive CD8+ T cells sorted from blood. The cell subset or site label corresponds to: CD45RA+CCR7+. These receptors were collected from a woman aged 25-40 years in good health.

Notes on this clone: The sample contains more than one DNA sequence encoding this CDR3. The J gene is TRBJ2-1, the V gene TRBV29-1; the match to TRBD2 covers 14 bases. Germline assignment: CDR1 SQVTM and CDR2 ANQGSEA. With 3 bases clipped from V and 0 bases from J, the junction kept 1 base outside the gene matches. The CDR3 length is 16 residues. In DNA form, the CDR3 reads TGCAGCGTTGAGGGGACTAGCGGGAGCTCCTACAATGAGCAGTTCTTC. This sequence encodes CSVEGTSGSSYNEQFF.

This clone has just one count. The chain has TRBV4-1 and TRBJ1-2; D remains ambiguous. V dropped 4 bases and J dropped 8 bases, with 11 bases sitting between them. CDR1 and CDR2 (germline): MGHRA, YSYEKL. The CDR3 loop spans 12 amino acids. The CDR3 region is CASSPPDRGYTF. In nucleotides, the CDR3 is TGCGCCAGCAGCCCTCCAGACCGGGGCTACACCTTC.

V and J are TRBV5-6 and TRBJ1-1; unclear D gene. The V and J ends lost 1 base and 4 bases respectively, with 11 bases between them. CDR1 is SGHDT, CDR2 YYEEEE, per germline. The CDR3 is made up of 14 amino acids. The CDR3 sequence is CASSLSRDGTEAFF. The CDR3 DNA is TGTGCCAGCAGCTTGTCAAGGGATGGCACTGAAGCTTTCTTT.

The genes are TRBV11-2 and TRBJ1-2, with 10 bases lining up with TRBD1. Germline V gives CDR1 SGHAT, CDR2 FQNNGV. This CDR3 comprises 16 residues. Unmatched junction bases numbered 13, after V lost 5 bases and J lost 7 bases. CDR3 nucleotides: TGTGCCAGCAGCCTACAAACCGGGACAGGGGCTTCTGGCTACACCTTC. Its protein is CASSLQTGTGASGYTF.

The CDR3 DNA follows: TGTGCCAGCAGTTTAGGGGCAGTACGCCACGAGCAGTACTTC. The encoded protein is CASSLGAVRHEQYF. This rearrangement joins TRBV27 to TRBJ2-7; a possible D gene is TRBD1 (5 bases). V lost 2 bases to trimming and J lost 5 bases, with 13 bases between them. Germline lookup yields CDR1 MNHEY and CDR2 SMNVEV (reference sequence). CDR3 length: 14 residues.

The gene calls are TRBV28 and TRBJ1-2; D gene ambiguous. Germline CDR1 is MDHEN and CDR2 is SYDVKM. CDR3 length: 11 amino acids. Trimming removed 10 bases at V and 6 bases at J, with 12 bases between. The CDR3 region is CATRPPHGYTF. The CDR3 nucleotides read TGTGCCACCCGGCCCCCTCATGGCTACACCTTC.

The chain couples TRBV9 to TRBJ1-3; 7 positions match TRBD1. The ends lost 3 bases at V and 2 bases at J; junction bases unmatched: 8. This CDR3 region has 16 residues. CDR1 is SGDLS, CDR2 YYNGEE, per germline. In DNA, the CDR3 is TGTGCCAGCAGCGCCACAGGGGTTTTGGCTGGAAACACCATATATTTT. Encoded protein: CASSATGVLAGNTIYF.

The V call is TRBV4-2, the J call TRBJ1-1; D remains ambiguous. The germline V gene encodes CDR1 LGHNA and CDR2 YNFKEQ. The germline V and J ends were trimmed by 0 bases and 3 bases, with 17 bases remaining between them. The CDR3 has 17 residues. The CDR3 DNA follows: TGTGCCAGCAGCCAAGAGAACGCCCCCGGGGAGTACACTGAAGCTTTCTTT. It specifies CASSQENAPGEYTEAFF.

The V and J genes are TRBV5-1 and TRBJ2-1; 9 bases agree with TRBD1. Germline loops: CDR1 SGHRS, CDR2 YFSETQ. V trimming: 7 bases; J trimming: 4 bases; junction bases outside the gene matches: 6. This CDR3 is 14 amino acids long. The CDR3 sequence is CASAGTGTYNEQFF. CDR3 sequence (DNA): TGCGCCAGCGCCGGGACAGGGACATACAATGAGCAGTTCTTC.

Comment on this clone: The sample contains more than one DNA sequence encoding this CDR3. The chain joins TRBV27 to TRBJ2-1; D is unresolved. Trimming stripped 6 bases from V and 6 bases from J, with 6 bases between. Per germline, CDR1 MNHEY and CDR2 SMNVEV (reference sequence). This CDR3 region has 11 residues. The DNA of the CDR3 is TGTGCCAGCAGCTCCGGCAATGAGCAGTTCTTC. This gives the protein CASSSGNEQFF.

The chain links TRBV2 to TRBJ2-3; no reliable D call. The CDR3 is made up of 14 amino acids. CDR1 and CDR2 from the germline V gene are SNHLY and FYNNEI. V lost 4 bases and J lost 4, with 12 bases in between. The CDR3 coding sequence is TGTGCCAGCAGTGGATATCCCGCCCCAGATACGCAGTATTTT. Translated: CASSGYPAPDTQYF.

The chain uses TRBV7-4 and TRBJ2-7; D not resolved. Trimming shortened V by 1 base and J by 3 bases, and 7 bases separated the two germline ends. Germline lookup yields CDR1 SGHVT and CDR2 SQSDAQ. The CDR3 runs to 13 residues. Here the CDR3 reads CASSLDVSYEQYF. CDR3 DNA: TGTGCCAGCAGCTTAGATGTTAGCTACGAGCAGTACTTC.

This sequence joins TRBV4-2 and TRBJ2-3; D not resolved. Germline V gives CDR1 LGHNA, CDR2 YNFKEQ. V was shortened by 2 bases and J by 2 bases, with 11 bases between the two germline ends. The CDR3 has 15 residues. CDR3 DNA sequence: TGTGCCAGCAGCCAATTCGAAGGAAACACAGATACGCAGTATTTT. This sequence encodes CASSQFEGNTDTQYF.